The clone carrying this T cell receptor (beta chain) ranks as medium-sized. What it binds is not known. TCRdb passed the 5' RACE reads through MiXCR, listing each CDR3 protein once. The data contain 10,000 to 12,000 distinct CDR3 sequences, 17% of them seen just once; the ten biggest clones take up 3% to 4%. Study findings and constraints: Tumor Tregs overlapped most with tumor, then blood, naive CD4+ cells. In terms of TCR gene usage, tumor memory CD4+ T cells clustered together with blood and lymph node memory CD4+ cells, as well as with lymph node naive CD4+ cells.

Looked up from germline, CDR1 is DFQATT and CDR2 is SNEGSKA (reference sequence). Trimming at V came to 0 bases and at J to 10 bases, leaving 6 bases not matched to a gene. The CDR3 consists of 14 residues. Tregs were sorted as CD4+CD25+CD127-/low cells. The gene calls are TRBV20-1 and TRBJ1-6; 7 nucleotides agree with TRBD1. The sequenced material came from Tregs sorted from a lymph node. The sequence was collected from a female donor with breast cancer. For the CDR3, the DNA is TGCAGTGCTAGAGACGACAGGGCGGGCTCACCCCTCCACTTT. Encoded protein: CSARDDRAGSPLHF.